Below are 2 T cell receptor beta chains sequenced from a single sample in a study of T cell repertoires in cytomegalovirus infection. From the reads, TCRdb called clonotypes with MiXCR, one entry per CDR3 protein. The table records approximately 500,000 distinct CDR3 sequences, approximately 15% of them present only once. The specimen sequenced was CD8+ T cells from PBMCs. Receptors originate from a human donor in good health (CMV status not recorded). Some clones in this sample may be carry-over from other donors' samples.

The CDR3 nucleotides read TGTGCCAGTAGTAGGGACAGGGGGCTACTCGACGAGCAGTACTTC. Amino acid sequence: CASSRDRGLLDEQYF. V and J are TRBV19 and TRBJ2-7; 12 bases map to TRBD1. V shed 4 bases, J shed 5 bases, and the junction held 6 bases outside the gene matches. The germline V gene encodes CDR1 LNHDA and CDR2 SQIVND (reference sequence). The CDR3 totals 15 residues.

This clonotype was counted ten times or more. This rearrangement joins TRBV6-1 to TRBJ1-5, with D perhaps TRBD1 (5 bases). V lost 2 bases and J 1 base, leaving 9 bases between the germline ends. The CDR3 extends over 15 amino acids. Germline CDR1 is MNHNS and CDR2 is SASEGT. CDR3 nucleotide sequence: TGTGCCAGCAGTGAAAGGGGTTTAAGCAATCAGCCCCAGCATTTT. Translated, it gives CASSERGLSNQPQHF.